This record concerns one T cell receptor beta chain sequence. RNA was extracted from bulk tissue without any cell sorting. More than 3 cm separated this lung sample from the edge of the tumor. Three rounds of nested PCR, following a modified ARM-PCR protocol, produced the TCRbeta library. MiXCR, run by TCRdb on the multiplex PCR reads, gives a single entry per CDR3 protein. The sample yields tens of thousands of distinct CDR3 sequences, around 80% seen once. This record comes from a study of tumor and adjacent non-tumor tissue in lung cancer. The germline V and J ends were trimmed by 6 bases and 9 bases, with 17 bases remaining between them. CDR3 length equals 12 residues. In germline, CDR1 is SQVTM, CDR2 ANQGSEA.

This receptor was taken from a man between 65 and 79 years old with non-small cell lung cancer. The sequencing input was distant non-tumor lung tissue. The chain employs TRBV29-1 and TRBJ2-5, with D tentatively TRBD1 or TRBD2 (5 bases each). The CDR3 region is CSVRQSAGAQYF. Here the CDR3 DNA reads TGCAGCGTAAGACAGTCCGCCGGGGCCCAGTACTTC.